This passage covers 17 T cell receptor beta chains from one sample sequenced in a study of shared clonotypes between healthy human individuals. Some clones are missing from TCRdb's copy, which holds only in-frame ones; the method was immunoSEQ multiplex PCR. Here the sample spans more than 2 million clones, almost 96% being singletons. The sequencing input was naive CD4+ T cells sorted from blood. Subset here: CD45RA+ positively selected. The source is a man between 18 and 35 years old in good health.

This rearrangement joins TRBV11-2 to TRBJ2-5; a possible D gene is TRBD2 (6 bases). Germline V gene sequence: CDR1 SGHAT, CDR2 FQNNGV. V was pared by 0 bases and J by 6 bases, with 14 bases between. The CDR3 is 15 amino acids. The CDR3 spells CASSLDRGLGKTQYF. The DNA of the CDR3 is TGTGCCAGCAGCTTAGATCGGGGACTGGGGAAGACCCAGTACTTC.

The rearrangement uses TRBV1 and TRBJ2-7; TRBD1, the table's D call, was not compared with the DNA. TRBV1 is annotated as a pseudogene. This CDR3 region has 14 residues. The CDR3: CTSSQEDRQDRQYF. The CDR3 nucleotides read TGCACCAGCAGCCAAGAGGACAGACAAGATAGGCAGTACTTC.

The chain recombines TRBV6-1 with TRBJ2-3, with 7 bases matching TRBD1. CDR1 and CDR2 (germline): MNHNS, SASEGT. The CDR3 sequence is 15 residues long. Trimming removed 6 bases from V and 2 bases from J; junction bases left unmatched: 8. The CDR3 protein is CASRPGQTSTDTQYF. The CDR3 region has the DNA TGTGCCAGCAGACCGGGACAGACTTCCACAGATACGCAGTATTTT.

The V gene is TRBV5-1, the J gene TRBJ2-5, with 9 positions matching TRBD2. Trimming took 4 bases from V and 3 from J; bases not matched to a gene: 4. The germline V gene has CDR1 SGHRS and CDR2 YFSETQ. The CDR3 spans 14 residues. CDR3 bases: TGCGCCAGCAGCATCGGACTAGCGAAAGAGACCCAGTACTTC. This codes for CASSIGLAKETQYF.

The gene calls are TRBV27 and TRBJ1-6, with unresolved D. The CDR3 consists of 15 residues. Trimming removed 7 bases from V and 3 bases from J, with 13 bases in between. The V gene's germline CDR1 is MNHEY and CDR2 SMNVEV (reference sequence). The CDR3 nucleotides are TGTGCCAGCAATTTCGGACTCTACTATAATTCACCCCTCCACTTT. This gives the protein CASNFGLYYNSPLHF.

The CDR3 region is CASSVGTRNTIYF. The CDR3 DNA reads TGTGCCAGCAGCGTAGGGACGCGAAACACCATATATTTT. The chain has TRBV7-2 and TRBJ1-3; TRBD1 is a possible D gene (5 bases). The germline CDR1 and CDR2 sequences are SGHTA and FQGNSA. Trimming shortened V by 5 bases and J by 5 bases, and 10 bases separated the two germline ends. The CDR3 is 13 residues long.

The CDR3 coding sequence is TGTGCCAGCAGTGGTAGCGGGGGAGCTTACAATGAGCAGTTCTTC. Encoded protein: CASSGSGGAYNEQFF. V gene TRBV2 combines with J gene TRBJ2-1, with 9 bases fitting TRBD2. Germline trimming cut 4 bases from V and 4 bases from J; bases unmatched to any gene: 5. The CDR3 contains 15 residues. CDR1 SNHLY and CDR2 FYNNEI come from the germline V gene.

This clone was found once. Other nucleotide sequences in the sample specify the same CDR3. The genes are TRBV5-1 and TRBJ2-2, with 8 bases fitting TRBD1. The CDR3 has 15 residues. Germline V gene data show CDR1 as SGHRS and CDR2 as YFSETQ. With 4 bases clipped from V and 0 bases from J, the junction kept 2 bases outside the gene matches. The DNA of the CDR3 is TGCGCCAGCAGCCTACAGGGGGCGAACACCGGGGAGCTGTTTTTT. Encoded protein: CASSLQGANTGELFF.

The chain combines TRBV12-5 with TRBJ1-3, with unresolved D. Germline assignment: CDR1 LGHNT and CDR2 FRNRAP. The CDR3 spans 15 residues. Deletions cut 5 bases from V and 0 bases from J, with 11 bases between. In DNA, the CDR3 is TGTGCTAGTGGTCCATTCGCGGCCTCTGGAAACACCATATATTTT. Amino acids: CASGPFAASGNTIYF.

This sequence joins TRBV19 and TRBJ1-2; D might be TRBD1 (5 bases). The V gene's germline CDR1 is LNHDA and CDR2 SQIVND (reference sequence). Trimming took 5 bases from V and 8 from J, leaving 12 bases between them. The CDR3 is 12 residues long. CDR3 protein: CASSLDKRGYTF. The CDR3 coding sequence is TGTGCCAGTAGTCTGGACAAACGGGGCTACACCTTC.

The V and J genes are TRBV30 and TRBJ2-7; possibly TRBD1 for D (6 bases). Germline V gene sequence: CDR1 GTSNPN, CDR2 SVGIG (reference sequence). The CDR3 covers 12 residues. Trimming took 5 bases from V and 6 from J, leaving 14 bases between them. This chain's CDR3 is CAWGFDRLEQYF. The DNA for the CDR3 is TGTGCCTGGGGTTTCGACAGGCTCGAGCAGTACTTC.

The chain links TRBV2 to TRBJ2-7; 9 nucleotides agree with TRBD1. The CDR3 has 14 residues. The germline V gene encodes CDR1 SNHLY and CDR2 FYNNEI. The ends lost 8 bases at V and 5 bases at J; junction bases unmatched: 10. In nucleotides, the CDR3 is TGTGCCAGCTCCCGTGACAGGGGGAGCGACGAGCAGTACTTC. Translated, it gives CASSRDRGSDEQYF.

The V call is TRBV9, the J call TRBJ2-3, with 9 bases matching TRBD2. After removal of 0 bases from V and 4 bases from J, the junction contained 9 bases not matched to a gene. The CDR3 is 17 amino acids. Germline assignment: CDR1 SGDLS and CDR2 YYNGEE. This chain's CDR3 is CASSVVSGSGGADTQYF. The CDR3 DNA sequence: TGTGCCAGCAGCGTAGTTAGCGGGAGCGGAGGTGCAGATACGCAGTATTTT.

CDR3: CASSGLAGLNEQFF. The CDR3, as DNA: TGCGCCAGCAGTGGTCTAGCGGGGCTCAATGAGCAGTTCTTC. The J gene is TRBJ2-1, the V gene TRBV5-1; 9 nucleotides line up with TRBD2. Germline CDR1 and CDR2: SGHRS and YFSETQ. Unmatched junction bases numbered 6, after V lost 5 bases and J lost 6 bases. This CDR3 is built from 14 residues.

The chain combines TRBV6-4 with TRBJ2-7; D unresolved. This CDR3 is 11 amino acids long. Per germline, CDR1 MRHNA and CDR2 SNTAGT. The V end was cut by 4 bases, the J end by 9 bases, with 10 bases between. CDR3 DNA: TGTGCCAGCAGTGGCACTGGGCGGCAGTACTTC. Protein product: CASSGTGRQYF.

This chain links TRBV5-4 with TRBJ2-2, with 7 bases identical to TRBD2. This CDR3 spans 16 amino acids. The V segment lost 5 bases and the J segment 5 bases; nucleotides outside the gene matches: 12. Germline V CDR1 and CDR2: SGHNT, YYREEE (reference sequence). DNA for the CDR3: TGTGCCAGCAGGATGGGGAATCAAGCGGGAACCGGGGAGCTGTTTTTT. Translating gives CASRMGNQAGTGELFF.

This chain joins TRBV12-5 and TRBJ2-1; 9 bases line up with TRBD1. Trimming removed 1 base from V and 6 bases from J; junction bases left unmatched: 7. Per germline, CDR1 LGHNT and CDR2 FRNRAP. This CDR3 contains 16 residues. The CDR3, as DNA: TGTGCTAGTGGTTTGGGTCCCGGGACAGGGCGCAATGAGCAGTTCTTC. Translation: CASGLGPGTGRNEQFF.